The rows below give T cell receptor beta chains drawn from one sample of a study of cytomegalovirus exposure and HLA in healthy donors. Only in-frame clones appear in the TCRdb table, and some are missing; sequencing was by immunoSEQ multiplex PCR. This table has 95,000 to 150,000 clones, 80% appearing once. Source material: PBMCs. The source of these receptors is a female donor in good health and CMV-seropositive. Both conserved end residues are part of each CDR3. A D gene is named only where the DNA matches it firmly. Part of the rows lack a size; the others show once, few, many or a class for expanded clones.

V,length,D,size,J,DNA,CDR3
TRBV10-3,15,.,.,TRBJ1-5,TGTGCCATCAGTCAATCTGGCCAGGGCAATCAGCCCCAGCATTTT,CAISQSGQGNQPQHF
TRBV5-5,12,.,.,TRBJ2-3,TGTGCCAGCAGTAATACCGGGGATACGCAGTATTTT,CASSNTGDTQYF
TRBV4-3,14,.,.,TRBJ1-4,TGCGCCAGCAGCCAAGATTGGAGAGCGGGGGAACTGTTTTTT,CASSQDWRAGELFF
TRBV28,14,TRBD1,.,TRBJ2-1,TGTGCCAGCAGTGCAGCGACAGGGTACAATGAGCAGTTCTTC,CASSAATGYNEQFF
TRBV9,16,TRBD2,.,TRBJ2-7,TGTGCCAGCAGCCCGGGGGGGGCAGCCGGGACGGGGGAGCAGTACTTC,CASSPGGAAGTGEQYF
TRBV6-1,16,TRBD2,.,TRBJ2-7,TGTGCCAGCAGTGAAGCGGGGTCGGGGGGATCCTACGAGCAGTACTTC,CASSEAGSGGSYEQYF
TRBV27,16,TRBD1,.,TRBJ2-7,TGTGCCAGCAGTTTACTCGCATCCGGGACAGGAAGCGAGCAGTACTTC,CASSLLASGTGSEQYF
TRBV30,12,.,.,TRBJ2-5,TGTGCCTGGAGTCCATACGGGGAGACCCAGTACTTC,CAWSPYGETQYF
TRBV28,15,.,.,TRBJ2-1,TGTGCCAGCAGTTTCAGGACTCCGGTGGGTAATGAGCAGTTCTTC,CASSFRTPVGNEQFF
TRBV6-1,13,.,.,TRBJ1-4,TGTGCCAGCAGGGGTGGGGGGAATGAAAAACTGTTTTTT,CASRGGGNEKLFF
TRBV28,14,TRBD1,.,TRBJ2-7,TGTGCCAGCAGTAGCAACCCGGGACAGATCAGTCCGTACTTC,CASSSNPGQISPYF
TRBV7-9,15,.,.,TRBJ1-5,TGTGCCAGCAGCCCTTCCGGGACTTCGAATCAGCCCCAGCATTTT,CASSPSGTSNQPQHF
TRBV9,14,TRBD1,.,TRBJ1-3,TGTGCCAGCAGCGCAGGGGGCTCTGGAAACACCATATATTTT,CASSAGGSGNTIYF
TRBV2,14,.,.,TRBJ1-5,TGTGCCAGCAGTGGCTCATCAGGGGATCAGCCCCAGCATTTT,CASSGSSGDQPQHF
TRBV7-2,12,.,.,TRBJ2-3,TGTGCCAGCAGCTTAACAGGGGATACGCAGTATTTT,CASSLTGDTQYF
TRBV6-5,14,.,.,TRBJ1-1,TGTGCCAGCAGCTTCGACAGGTTGAACACTGAAGCTTTCTTT,CASSFDRLNTEAFF
TRBV5-1,13,.,.,TRBJ2-5,TGCGCCAGCAGCTCTCGGATCCTAGGGACCCAGTACTTC,CASSSRILGTQYF
TRBV27,14,.,.,TRBJ1-4,TGTGCCAGCAGACCCCAGGGGTTGGTCGAAAAACTGTTTTTT,CASRPQGLVEKLFF
TRBV2,14,TRBD1,few,TRBJ2-2,TGTGCCAGCAGTGGGGACAGCTACACCGGGGAGCTGTTTTTT,CASSGDSYTGELFF
TRBV18,15,TRBD2,.,TRBJ2-7,TGTGCCAGCTCGGGACTAGCGGGGGGTCCCTACGAGCAGTACTTC,CASSGLAGGPYEQYF
TRBV7-9,11,.,.,TRBJ1-2,TGTTCCAGCAGCGTAGGTCTATCCTACACCTTC,CSSSVGLSYTF
TRBV18,17,.,.,TRBJ1-1,TGTGCCAGCTCACCACCGTCTTCCAGGGATTTGAACACTGAAGCTTTCTTT,CASSPPSSRDLNTEAFF
TRBV6-5,14,.,.,TRBJ2-2,TGTGCCAGCAGCCTTTCCCCCAGTGTCGGGGAGCTGTTTTTT,CASSLSPSVGELFF
TRBV14,14,.,.,TRBJ2-2,TGTGCCAGCAGCCAAGATTGGGGGCACGGGGAGCTGTTTTTT,CASSQDWGHGELFF
TRBV28,15,TRBD2,.,TRBJ2-3,TGTGCCAGCAGTCCCCCGGGGGGGCCTATAGATACGCAGTATTTT,CASSPPGGPIDTQYF
TRBV11-3,15,TRBD2,.,TRBJ2-7,TGTGCCAGCAGCCCCGGAAGCGGGGACTCCTACGAGCAGTACTTC,CASSPGSGDSYEQYF
TRBV5-6,15,TRBD1,few,TRBJ1-5,TGTGCCAGCAGCTTTCTCGACAGGGTCGATCAGCCCCAGCATTTT,CASSFLDRVDQPQHF
TRBV5-3,19,.,.,TRBJ1-3,TGTGCCAGAAGCTTGACGGGCACCCGGAGACAGGCTTCTGGAAACACCATATATTTT,CARSLTGTRRQASGNTIYF
TRBV4-2,14,.,few,TRBJ1-2,TGTGCCAGCAGCCCGGCGGGGGGAAACTATGGCTACACCTTC,CASSPAGGNYGYTF
TRBV28,15,.,.,TRBJ2-3,TGTGCCAGCAGTTCAAAGGGACAAGACACAGATACGCAGTATTTT,CASSSKGQDTDTQYF
TRBV9,13,TRBD1,.,TRBJ1-1,TGTGCCAGCAGCACTGGACAGGATACTGAAGCTTTCTTT,CASSTGQDTEAFF
TRBV4-3,16,TRBD1,.,TRBJ1-4,TGCGCCAGCAGCCAGGTAACAGGGGGGACGGATGAAAAACTGTTTTTT,CASSQVTGGTDEKLFF
TRBV2,14,.,.,TRBJ2-7,TGTGCCAGCAGTGATTCAGGGTGTGGCTACGAGCAGTACTTC,CASSDSGCGYEQYF
TRBV29-1,17,TRBD2,.,TRBJ2-1,TGCAGCTCGATAGCACCTCTTCTGGCGGGGGGTTACAATGAGCAGTTCTTC,CSSIAPLLAGGYNEQFF
TRBV9,13,.,.,TRBJ2-5,TGTGCCAGCAGCCGACAGTCCCAAGAGACCCAGTACTTC,CASSRQSQETQYF
TRBV7-8,15,.,.,TRBJ1-1,TGTGCCAGCAGCTGGGTGGCACGGAGAATCACTGAAGCTTTCTTT,CASSWVARRITEAFF
TRBV11-2,14,TRBD1,.,TRBJ2-7,TGTGCCAGCAGCTCTTCGACAGGGCCGGGGGAGCAGTACTTC,CASSSSTGPGEQYF
TRBV19,14,TRBD1,.,TRBJ1-2,TGTGCCAGTACCACAAACGACAGGGCTTCTGGCTACACCTTC,CASTTNDRASGYTF
TRBV20-1,10,.,.,TRBJ1-2,TGCAGTGCTAGCGGGGGAGGCTACACCTTC,CSASGGGYTF
TRBV2,16,TRBD1,.,TRBJ1-5,TGTGCCAGCAGTGAGTTGACAGGGGCCGGGGGTCAGCCCCAGCATTTT,CASSELTGAGGQPQHF
TRBV7-9,12,.,.,TRBJ2-7,TGTTCCAGCAGCTCGGAGGGGGGGGAGCAGTACTTC,CSSSSEGGEQYF
TRBV2,12,.,.,TRBJ1-1,TGTGCCAGCAGTGAACGGAACACTGAAGCTTTCTTT,CASSERNTEAFF
TRBV14,17,TRBD1,.,TRBJ2-1,TGTGCCAGCAGCCGACGGTGGAGGACAGGGGGCTACAATGAGCAGTTCTTC,CASSRRWRTGGYNEQFF
TRBV4-3,15,TRBD2,.,TRBJ2-3,TGCGCCAGCAGCCAAGGGGGGGGGAGCACAGATACGCAGTATTTT,CASSQGGGSTDTQYF